This T cell receptor beta chain stems from a study of blood T cell repertoires in COVID-19. About the research overall: Sites across the United States, Italy and Spain contributed samples from acute and convalescent COVID-19. Nucleic acid was either cDNA or gDNA, and it came from T cells, B-cell-depleted T cells, or PBMCs.

As originally analysed: Scientists estimated how many nucleated cells there were by amplifying reference gene primers. Clones were sequenced by immunoSEQ multiplex PCR, and TCRdb holds only the in-frame ones, with some missing. V and J calls and clone size are copied from that table; D and trimming were computed from the DNA. The sample lists under 100,000 clones, around 86% occurring once. The J segment lost 4 bases and the V segment lost 5 bases, leaving 8 bases of the junction unmatched. CDR3 length: 15 amino acids. Germline CDR1 reads WNHNN; CDR2 reads SYGVQD (reference sequence). V and J are TRBV10-1 and TRBJ2-1; TRBD2 matches at 7 bases. The sample was peripheral blood. This clonotype originated in a woman in her 70s with acute or convalescent COVID-19. The CDR3 DNA is TGCGCCAGCAGTTCGCCGGGACTAAATTACAATGAGCAGTTCTTC. Residues: CASSSPGLNYNEQFF.